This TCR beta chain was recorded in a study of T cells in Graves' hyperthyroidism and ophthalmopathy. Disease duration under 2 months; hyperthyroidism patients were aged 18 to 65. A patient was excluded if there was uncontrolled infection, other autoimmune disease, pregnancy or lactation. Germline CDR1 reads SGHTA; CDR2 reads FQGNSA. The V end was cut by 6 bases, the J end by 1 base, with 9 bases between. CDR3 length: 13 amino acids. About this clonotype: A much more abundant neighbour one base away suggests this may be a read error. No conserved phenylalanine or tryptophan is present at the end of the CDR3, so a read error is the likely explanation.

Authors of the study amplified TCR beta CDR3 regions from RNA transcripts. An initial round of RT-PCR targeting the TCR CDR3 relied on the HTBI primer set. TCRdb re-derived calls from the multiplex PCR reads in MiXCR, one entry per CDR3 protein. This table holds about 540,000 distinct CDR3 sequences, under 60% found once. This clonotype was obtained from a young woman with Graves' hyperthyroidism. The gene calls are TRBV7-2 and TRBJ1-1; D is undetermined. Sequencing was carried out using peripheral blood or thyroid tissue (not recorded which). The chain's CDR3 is CASSHAGNTEAFL. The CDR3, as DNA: TGTGCCAGCAGTCATGCAGGGAACACTGAAGCTTTCCTT.